This passage covers 10 T cell receptor beta chains from one sample sequenced in a study of shared clonotypes between healthy human individuals. Method: immunoSEQ multiplex PCR; TCRdb's copy keeps in-frame clones and lacks some. The table includes 2 million to 2.5 million clones, 95% detected once. Sequenced input: naive CD4+ T cells sorted from blood. The subset was: CD45RA+ positively selected. Receptor source: a man between 18 and 29 years old in good health.

The sample holds one count of this clone. The gene calls are TRBV7-9 and TRBJ2-1; 10 bases map to TRBD2. Germline V CDR1 and CDR2: SEHNR, FQNEAQ (reference sequence). The V and J ends lost 5 bases and 6 bases, in that order; junction bases with no gene match: 7. CDR3 length: 15 residues. CDR3 in DNA: TGTGCCAGCAGCCCTAAAGCGGGAGGGTTCAATGAGCAGTTCTTC. Translation gives CASSPKAGGFNEQFF.

Concerning this clone: This is likely a read error, given that the CDR3 carries no conserved phenylalanine or tryptophan at its end. The limits of the CDR3 on the DNA are not certain, so only TCRdb's listed CDR3 is given. This rearrangement joins TRBV6-5 to TRBJ2-3; TRBD1, the table's D call, was not compared with the DNA. The CDR3 sequence runs 9 residues, both termini included. The germline V gene encodes CDR1 MNHEY and CDR2 SVGAGI. CDR3 protein: CASSSQGMG.

The V and J genes are TRBV19 and TRBJ2-7; weak D call: TRBD1 (5 bases). Per the germline V gene, CDR1 is LNHDA and CDR2 is SQIVND (reference sequence). The CDR3 is 14 residues long. V was clipped by 4 bases and J by 0 bases, with 10 bases between them. DNA for the CDR3: TGTGCCAGTAGTAGGACACCTAGCTCCTACGAGCAGTACTTC. It yields the protein CASSRTPSSYEQYF.

J is TRBJ2-2 and V is TRBV18; tentative D call: TRBD2 (5 bases). V lost 3 bases and J lost 1, with 12 bases in between. The CDR3 consists of 16 residues. Germline values: CDR1 KGHSH, CDR2 LQKENI. As DNA, the CDR3 is TGTGCCAGCTCACCGGGAGTCCTGCTGAACACCGGGGAGCTGTTTTTT. This codes for CASSPGVLLNTGELFF.

This clone occurred once. This chain uses TRBV7-2 with TRBJ2-5, with D perhaps matching TRBD1 (6 bases). V was clipped by 2 bases and J by 14 bases, with 18 bases between them. Germline V lookup: CDR1 SGHTA, CDR2 FQGNSA. This CDR3 region has 13 residues. The CDR3 nucleotides are TGTGCCAGCAGCTTACACAATCAGGGGCCCAAATACTTC. This codes for CASSLHNQGPKYF. Based on the CDR3 plus reference TRBV7-2 and TRBJ2-5, the full variable domain is GAGVSQSPSNKVTEKGKDVELRCDPISGHTALYWYRQSLGQGLEFLIYFQGNSAPDKSGLPSDRFSAERTGGSVSTLTIQRTQQEDSAVYLCASSLHNQGPKYFGPGTRLLVL.

This chain links TRBV4-2 with TRBJ1-6; D unclear. The V and J ends lost 2 bases and 0 bases respectively, with 11 bases between them. Germline CDR1 and CDR2: LGHNA and YNFKEQ. The CDR3 has 17 residues. The CDR3 DNA follows: TGTGCCAGCAGCCAAAGTACAGCGAGCTCCTATAATTCACCCCTCCACTTT. Translating gives CASSQSTASSYNSPLHF.

Remarks on this clone: One end of the junction fails to match germline, which may point to a read error. V gene TRBV30 combines with J gene TRBJ2-5; a possible D gene is TRBD1 (6 bases). Germline CDR1 reads GTSNPN; CDR2 reads SVGIG (reference sequence). The CDR3 is 14 residues long. The CDR3 here is CAWSPGTMQETRYF. The CDR3 DNA reads as TGTGCCTGGAGCCCCGGGACAATGCAAGAGACCCGGTACTTC.

This clone appeared a few times. The J gene is TRBJ2-1, the V gene TRBV7-9, with 8 bases fitting TRBD2. The CDR3 loop spans 15 amino acids. In germline, CDR1 is SEHNR, CDR2 FQNEAQ (reference sequence). The ends lost 1 base at V and 5 bases at J; junction bases unmatched: 4. The CDR3 coding sequence is TGTGCCAGCAGCTTAGTTAAACTAGCGGACAATGAGCAGTTCTTC. Translating it yields CASSLVKLADNEQFF.

This chain joins TRBV5-1 and TRBJ1-2; D might be TRBD1 (5 bases). The CDR3 has 14 residues. CDR1 is SGHRS, CDR2 YFSETQ, per germline. Trimming cost V 2 bases and J 14 bases, with 22 bases left between them. The CDR3 spells CASSFEGSDGRETF. The CDR3 DNA sequence: TGCGCCAGCAGCTTCGAGGGGTCTGACGGTAGGGAAACCTTC.

This sequence joins TRBV6-5 and TRBJ2-7, with D perhaps matching TRBD2 (6 bases). From germline, CDR1 is MNHEY and CDR2 SVGAGI. Trimming pared 6 bases from V and 5 bases from J, leaving 20 bases between. The CDR3 runs 15 residues. CDR3: CASREYRDLGNEQYF. The CDR3 region has the DNA TGTGCCAGCAGAGAGTACCGGGACTTAGGCAACGAGCAGTACTTC.